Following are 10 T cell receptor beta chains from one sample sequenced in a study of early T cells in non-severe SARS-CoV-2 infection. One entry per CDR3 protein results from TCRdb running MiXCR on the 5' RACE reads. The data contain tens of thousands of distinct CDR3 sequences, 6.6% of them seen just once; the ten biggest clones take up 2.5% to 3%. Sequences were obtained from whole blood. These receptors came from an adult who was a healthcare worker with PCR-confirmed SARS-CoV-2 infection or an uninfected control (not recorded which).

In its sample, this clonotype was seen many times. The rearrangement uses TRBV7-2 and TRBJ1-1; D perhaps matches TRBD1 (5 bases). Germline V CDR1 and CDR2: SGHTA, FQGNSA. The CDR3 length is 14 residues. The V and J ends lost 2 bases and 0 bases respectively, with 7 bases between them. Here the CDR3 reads CASSLRGLNTEAFF. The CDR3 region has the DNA TGTGCCAGCAGCTTACGGGGGTTGAACACTGAAGCTTTCTTT.

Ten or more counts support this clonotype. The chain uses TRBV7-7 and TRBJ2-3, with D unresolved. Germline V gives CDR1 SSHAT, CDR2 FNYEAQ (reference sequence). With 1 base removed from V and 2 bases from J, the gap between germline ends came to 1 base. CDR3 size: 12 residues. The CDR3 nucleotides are TGTGCCAGCAGCTTAGACACAGATACGCAGTATTTT. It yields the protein CASSLDTDTQYF.

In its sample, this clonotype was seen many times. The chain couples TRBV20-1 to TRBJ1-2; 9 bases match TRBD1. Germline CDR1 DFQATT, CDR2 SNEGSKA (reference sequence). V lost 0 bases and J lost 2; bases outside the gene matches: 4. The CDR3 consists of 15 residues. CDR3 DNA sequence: TGCAGTGCTAGAGATCTAACAGGGGGCAACTATGGCTACACCTTC. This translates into CSARDLTGGNYGYTF.

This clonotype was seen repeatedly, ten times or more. Here the CDR3 reads CASSRQGLIYGYTF. CDR3 sequence (DNA): TGTGCCAGTAGTAGACAGGGCCTTATCTATGGCTACACCTTC. V usage is TRBV19 and J usage is TRBJ1-2; the match to TRBD1 covers 7 bases. Per germline, CDR1 LNHDA and CDR2 SQIVND (reference sequence). The CDR3 contains 14 residues. J lost 4 bases, V lost 4 bases, and 6 bases had no gene match.

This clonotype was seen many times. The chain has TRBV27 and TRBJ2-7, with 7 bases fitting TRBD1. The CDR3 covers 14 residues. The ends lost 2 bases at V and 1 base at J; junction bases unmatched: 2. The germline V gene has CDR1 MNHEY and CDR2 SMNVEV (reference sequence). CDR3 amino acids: CASSLGTVSYEQYF. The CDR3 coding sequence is TGTGCCAGCAGTTTAGGGACAGTATCCTACGAGCAGTACTTC.

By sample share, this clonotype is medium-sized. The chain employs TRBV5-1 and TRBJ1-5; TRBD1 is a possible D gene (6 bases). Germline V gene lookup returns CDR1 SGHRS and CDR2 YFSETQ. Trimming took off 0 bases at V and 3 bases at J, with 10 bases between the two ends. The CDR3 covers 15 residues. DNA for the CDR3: TGCGCCAGCAGCTTGGAGCCAGGGGCCAATCAGCCCCAGCATTTT. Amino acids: CASSLEPGANQPQHF.

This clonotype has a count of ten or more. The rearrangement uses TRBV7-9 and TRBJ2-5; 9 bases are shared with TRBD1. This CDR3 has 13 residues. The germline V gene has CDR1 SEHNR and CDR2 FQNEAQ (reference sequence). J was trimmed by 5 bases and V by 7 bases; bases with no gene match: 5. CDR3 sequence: CASTRTGEETQYF. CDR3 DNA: TGTGCCAGCACCCGGACAGGGGAGGAGACCCAGTACTTC.

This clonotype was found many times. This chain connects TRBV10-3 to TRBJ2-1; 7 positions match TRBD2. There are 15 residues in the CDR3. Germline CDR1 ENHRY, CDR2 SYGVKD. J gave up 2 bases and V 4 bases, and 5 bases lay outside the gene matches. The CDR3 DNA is TGTGCCATCAGTGGGCGCGGGAGTGCCTACAATGAGCAGTTCTTC. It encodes CAISGRGSAYNEQFF.

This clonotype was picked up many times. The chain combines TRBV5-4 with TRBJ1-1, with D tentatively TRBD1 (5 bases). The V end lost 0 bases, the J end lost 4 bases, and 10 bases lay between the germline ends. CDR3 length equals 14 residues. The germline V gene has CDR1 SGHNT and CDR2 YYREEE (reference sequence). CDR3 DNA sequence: TGTGCCAGCAGCTTGGGGAGGGGTCCCACTGAAGCTTTCTTT. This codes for CASSLGRGPTEAFF.

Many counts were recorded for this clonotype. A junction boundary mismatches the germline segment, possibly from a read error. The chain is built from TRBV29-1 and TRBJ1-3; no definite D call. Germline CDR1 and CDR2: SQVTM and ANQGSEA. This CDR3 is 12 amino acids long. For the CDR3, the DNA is TGCAGCGCGCAGGCCTCTGAAAACACCATATATTTT. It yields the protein CSAQASENTIYF.